The clone carrying this T cell receptor beta chain is a singleton in its sample. The antigen is undetermined. The PCR was carried out with 60 Vbeta primers and 13 Jbeta primers. Libraries were prepared by immunoSEQ multiplex PCR; TCRdb keeps only in-frame clonotypes and omits some of them. The profile covers roughly 120,000 clones, with over 65% appearing a single time and less than 4% taken by the ten largest. This entry comes from a study of cytomegalovirus exposure and HLA in healthy donors. Whole-study results and caveats: Overall, about 160 TCR beta chains were annotated as cytomegalovirus-associated.

This CDR3 comprises 13 residues. Germline CDR1 and CDR2: SGHDT and YYEEEE. V trimming: 3 bases; J trimming: 4 bases; junction bases outside the gene matches: 4. Sequencing input: PBMCs. The genes are TRBV5-6 and TRBJ2-7; 7 bases match TRBD1. This sequence originates from a woman aged 25 to 45 in good health and CMV-seropositive. The CDR3 sequence is CASSSGTAYEQYF. The DNA of the CDR3 is TGTGCCAGCAGCTCTGGGACAGCTTACGAGCAGTACTTC. Complete variable domain (other parts from reference TRBV5-6 and TRBJ2-7): DAGVTQSPTHLIKTRGQQVTLRCSPKSGHDTVSWYQQALGQGPQFIFQYYEEEERQRGNFPDRFSGHQFPNYSSELNVNALLLGDSALYLCASSSGTAYEQYFGPGTRLTVT.